This TCR beta chain is from a study of blood T cell repertoires in COVID-19. Study in general: T cells, B-cell-depleted T cells, or PBMCs supplied cDNA or gDNA.

With respect to this clone: This same CDR3 is encoded by further DNA sequences in the sample.

Clones were sequenced by immunoSEQ multiplex PCR, and TCRdb holds only the in-frame ones, with some missing. The sample contains roughly 250,000 clones, roughly 86% of which appear only once. After removal of 3 bases from V and 6 bases from J, the junction contained 2 bases not matched to a gene. Germline V gives CDR1 LNHDA, CDR2 SQIVND (reference sequence). This CDR3 contains 13 residues. The source material was peripheral blood. The clonotype originates from a man aged 40-50 years who had recovered from COVID-19. The chain uses TRBV19 and TRBJ2-1; 7 positions match TRBD2. The CDR3 loop reads CASSIGGGNEQFF. The CDR3 DNA reads TGTGCCAGTAGTATTGGGGGGGGCAATGAGCAGTTCTTC. Full variable domain (outside the CDR3, taken from reference TRBV19 and TRBJ2-1): DGGITQSPKYLFRKEGQNVTLSCEQNLNHDAMYWYRQDPGQGLRLIYYSQIVNDFQKGDIAEGYSVSREKKESFPLTVTSAQKNPTAFYLCASSIGGGNEQFFGPGTRLTVL.